This is a list of T cell receptor beta chains from one sample in a study of blood T cell repertoires in COVID-19. Data came from immunoSEQ multiplex PCR; TCRdb stores just in-frame clones and leaves some out. The table records 95,000 to 150,000 clones, about four fifths of them present only once. The specimen was peripheral blood. The receptors were sampled from a man aged 60-69 years with active or convalescent COVID-19. Both conserved end residues are part of each CDR3. Fields, in order: CDR3 length, D gene, clone size, J gene, V gene, CDR3 DNA, CDR3 protein. The D gene is left open where the match is weak. Clone size is given for some rows only: seen once, a few or many times, or a class if the clone is expanded.

15 | TRBD1 | few | TRBJ1-2 | TRBV5-4 | TGTGCCAGCAGTCACCCGGGGACAGGGGCCGGTGGCTACACCTTC | CASSHPGTGAGGYTF
16 | NA | NA | TRBJ2-7 | TRBV12-1 | TGTGCCAGCAGCTCCTGGATAGCGGAGAAAAACTACGAGCAGTACTTC | CASSSWIAEKNYEQYF
15 | NA | NA | TRBJ1-6 | TRBV11-2 | TGTGCCAGCAGCACCGAGCGCCGCGGAAATTCACCCCTCCACTTT | CASSTERRGNSPLHF
13 | NA | NA | TRBJ1-2 | TRBV6-1 | TGTGCCAGCAGTGAAGCGCGGCAGTATGGCTACACCTTC | CASSEARQYGYTF
15 | TRBD1 | NA | TRBJ1-2 | TRBV29-1 | TGCAGCGTTGAAGGCGACAGGGGGCGCGGCTATGGCTACACCTTC | CSVEGDRGRGYGYTF
14 | NA | many | TRBJ2-1 | TRBV19 | TGTGCCAGTAGTATAGGCATTGGAGAGCGAGAGCAGTTCTTC | CASSIGIGEREQFF
15 | NA | once | TRBJ1-2 | TRBV28 | TGTGCCAGCAGACTTGTCTCCTACGCTAACTATGGCTACACCTTC | CASRLVSYANYGYTF
18 | TRBD2 | NA | TRBJ2-3 | TRBV5-4 | TGTGCCAGCAGTTCCGGACTAGCGGGAATTGGTTCCACAGATACGCAGTATTTT | CASSSGLAGIGSTDTQYF
13 | NA | NA | TRBJ1-6 | TRBV21-1 | TGTGCCTCCGACCGGGGAAAGGATTCACCCCTCCACTTT | CASDRGKDSPLHF
16 | NA | NA | TRBJ2-3 | TRBV24-1 | TGTGCCACCAGTGATTGGACCGGGACAACCACAGATACGCAGTATTTT | CATSDWTGTTTDTQYF
15 | TRBD2 | NA | TRBJ2-3 | TRBV7-2 | TGTGCCAGCAGCCCCCGGACTAGCGTTTCAGATACGCAGTATTTT | CASSPRTSVSDTQYF
15 | TRBD2 | NA | TRBJ2-1 | TRBV28 | TGTGCCAGCAGTCGGACTAGCGGGAGGCCCAATGAGCAGTTCTTC | CASSRTSGRPNEQFF
13 | TRBD1 | NA | TRBJ1-1 | TRBV29-1 | TGCAGCGTTACAGACAGGGGGAGGACTGAAGCTTTCTTT | CSVTDRGRTEAFF
18 | NA | NA | TRBJ1-5 | TRBV27 | TGTGCCAGCAGTCCGTTATACTTGGCCCGGGGGAGCAATCAGCCCCAGCATTTT | CASSPLYLARGSNQPQHF
13 | NA | few | TRBJ2-3 | TRBV6-6 | TGTGCCTGCCAAACAGGGAGCACAGATACGCAGTATTTT | CACQTGSTDTQYF
15 | NA | NA | TRBJ2-3 | TRBV5-1 | TGCGCCAGCAGCCGTGCGGGCGGATCCACAGATACGCAGTATTTT | CASSRAGGSTDTQYF
16 | NA | NA | TRBJ2-5 | TRBV6-6 | TGTGCCAGCAGTGGAACAGGAGTAACTTCCTTAGGGACCCAGTACTTC | CASSGTGVTSLGTQYF
15 | NA | few | TRBJ2-6 | TRBV6-2/TRBV6-3 | TGTGCCAGCAGTTATGACACCTCTGGGGCCAACGTCCTGACTTTC | CASSYDTSGANVLTF
15 | NA | NA | TRBJ2-1 | TRBV21-1 | TGTGCCAAGAGGCGGGAGGGCAACCCCTGGAATGAGCAGTTCTTC | CAKRREGNPWNEQFF
14 | NA | NA | TRBJ1-2 | TRBV6-5 | TGTGCCAGCAGTTACCGGTTAGGAGGGTATGGCTACACCTTC | CASSYRLGGYGYTF
14 | NA | NA | TRBJ1-2 | TRBV18 | TGTGCCAGCTCCCCCCAGGGGAGTAACTATGGCTACACCTTC | CASSPQGSNYGYTF
14 | NA | NA | TRBJ2-6 | TRBV2 | TGTGCCAGCAGTGACAACTCTGGGGCCAACGTCCTGACTTTC | CASSDNSGANVLTF
17 | TRBD2 | NA | TRBJ2-3 | TRBV15 | TGTGCCACCAGCAGGGTGACTAGCGGGAGAGGGGGCGATACGCAGTATTTT | CATSRVTSGRGGDTQYF
16 | NA | once | TRBJ2-1 | TRBV5-4 | TGTGCCAGCAGCGCCGCGTTGGGGGCCCAGTACAATGAGCAGTTCTTC | CASSAALGAQYNEQFF
14 | TRBD1 | NA | TRBJ2-7 | TRBV11-2 | TGTGCCAGCAGTTACCGGGACAGGGGTTACGAGCAGTACTTC | CASSYRDRGYEQYF
12 | NA | NA | TRBJ2-2 | TRBV6-5 | TGTGCCACCGGGAGACGGCCCGGGGAGCTGTTTTTT | CATGRRPGELFF
15 | TRBD1 | medium-sized | TRBJ1-6 | TRBV5-4 | TGTGCCAGCAGTCGGACAGGGGATGGTAATTCACCCCTCCACTTT | CASSRTGDGNSPLHF
14 | NA | NA | TRBJ2-3 | TRBV7-3 | TGTGCCAGCAGCTCGCCTCCTAGGTCAGATACGCAGTATTTT | CASSSPPRSDTQYF
16 | TRBD1 | once | TRBJ2-7 | TRBV7-2 | TGTGCCAGCAGCCTGGGTTCGGGGACAGGGTCCTACGAGCAGTACTTC | CASSLGSGTGSYEQYF
13 | NA | NA | TRBJ2-7 | TRBV4-2 | TGTGCCAGCAGCCCGACTGGTACCTACGAGCAGTACTTC | CASSPTGTYEQYF
18 | TRBD2 | NA | TRBJ2-1 | TRBV7-2 | TGTGCCAGCAGCTTAGAGGAGCTAGCGGGGACTCTATACAATGAGCAGTTCTTC | CASSLEELAGTLYNEQFF
16 | TRBD1 | once | TRBJ2-2 | TRBV6-4 | TGTGCCAGCAGTGAGTCAGGGGGCTTGACCACCGGGGAGCTGTTTTTT | CASSESGGLTTGELFF
15 | TRBD1 | NA | TRBJ1-2 | TRBV27 | TGTGCCAGCAGCCCACCTCCCGGGACAGGTGGCATCGTGACCTTC | CASSPPPGTGGIVTF
15 | TRBD2 | NA | TRBJ2-3 | TRBV5-1 | TGCGCCAGCAGACCTAGCGGGAGTCCCACAGATACGCAGTATTTT | CASRPSGSPTDTQYF
14 | NA | NA | TRBJ2-7 | TRBV21-1 | TGTGCCAGCAGCATCCGGGACAAGGAGCACGAGCAGTACTTC | CASSIRDKEHEQYF
13 | NA | few | TRBJ2-7 | TRBV18 | TGTGCCAGCTCACCGAACTCTTTATACGAGCAGTACTTC | CASSPNSLYEQYF
17 | TRBD1 | NA | TRBJ2-5 | TRBV28 | TGTGCCAGCAGTCCGCCAAGGGACAGGGGCCACCAAGAGACCCAGTACTTC | CASSPPRDRGHQETQYF
16 | NA | NA | TRBJ2-5 | TRBV24-1 | TGTGCCACCAGTGACCCCACCCGGGACTTCCAAGAGACCCAGTACTTC | CATSDPTRDFQETQYF
14 | NA | NA | TRBJ1-1 | TRBV7-3 | TGTGCCAGCAGCTTACTCGTCGGGAGGACTGAAGCTTTCTTT | CASSLLVGRTEAFF
18 | TRBD2 | NA | TRBJ2-7 | TRBV5-1 | TGCGCCAGCAGCCCCGGACTAGCGGGAGGGGGTAGGTCCTACGAGCAGTACTTC | CASSPGLAGGGRSYEQYF
16 | NA | few | TRBJ1-5 | TRBV2 | TGTGCCAGCAGTGTAAACGCACAGGGAAGCAATCAGCCCCAGCATTTT | CASSVNAQGSNQPQHF
13 | TRBD2 | NA | TRBJ2-7 | TRBV5-4 | TGTGCCAGCAGCTCGGGACTAGCGTACGAGCAGTACTTC | CASSSGLAYEQYF
15 | NA | once | TRBJ2-4 | TRBV19 | TGTGCCAGTAGTTCCAAGCGGGCCCGGGGCAACATTCAGTACTTC | CASSSKRARGNIQYF
16 | NA | once | TRBJ2-7 | TRBV5-5 | TGTGCCAGCAGCCCGCCCGGAATAGGAGGCATCTACGAGCAGTACTTC | CASSPPGIGGIYEQYF